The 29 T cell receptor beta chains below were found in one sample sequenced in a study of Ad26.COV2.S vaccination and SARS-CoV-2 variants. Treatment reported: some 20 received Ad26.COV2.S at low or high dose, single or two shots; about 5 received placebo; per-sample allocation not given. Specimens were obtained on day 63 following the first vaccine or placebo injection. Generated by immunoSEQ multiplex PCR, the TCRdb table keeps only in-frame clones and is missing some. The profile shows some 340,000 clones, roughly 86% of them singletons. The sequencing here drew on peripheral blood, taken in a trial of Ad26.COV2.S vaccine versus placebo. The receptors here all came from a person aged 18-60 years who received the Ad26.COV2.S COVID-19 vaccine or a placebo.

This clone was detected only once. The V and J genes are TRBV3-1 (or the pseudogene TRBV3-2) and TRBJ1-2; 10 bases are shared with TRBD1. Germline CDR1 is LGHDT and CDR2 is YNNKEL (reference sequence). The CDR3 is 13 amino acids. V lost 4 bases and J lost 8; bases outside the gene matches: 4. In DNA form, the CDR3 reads TGTGCCAGCAGCCCCGGGACAGGGGCCGGCTACACCTTC. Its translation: CASSPGTGAGYTF.

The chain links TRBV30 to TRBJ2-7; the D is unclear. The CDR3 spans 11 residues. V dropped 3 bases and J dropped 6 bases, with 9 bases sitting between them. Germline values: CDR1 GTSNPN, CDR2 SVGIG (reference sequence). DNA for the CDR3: TGTGCCTGGAGCGCCCCTACCGAGCAGTACTTC. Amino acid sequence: CAWSAPTEQYF.

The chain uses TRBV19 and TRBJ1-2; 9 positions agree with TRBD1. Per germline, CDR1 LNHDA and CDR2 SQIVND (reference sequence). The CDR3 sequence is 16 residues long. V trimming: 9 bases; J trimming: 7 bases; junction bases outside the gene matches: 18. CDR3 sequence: CASRRDLGTGSIGYTF. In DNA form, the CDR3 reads TGTGCCAGCCGAAGAGACCTTGGGACAGGGTCTATTGGCTACACCTTC.

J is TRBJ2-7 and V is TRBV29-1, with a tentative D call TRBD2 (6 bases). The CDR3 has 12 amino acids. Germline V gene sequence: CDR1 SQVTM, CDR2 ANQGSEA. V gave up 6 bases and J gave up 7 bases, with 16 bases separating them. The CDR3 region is CSVPRGNGEQYF. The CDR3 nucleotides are TGCAGCGTGCCCCGCGGGAACGGGGAGCAGTACTTC.

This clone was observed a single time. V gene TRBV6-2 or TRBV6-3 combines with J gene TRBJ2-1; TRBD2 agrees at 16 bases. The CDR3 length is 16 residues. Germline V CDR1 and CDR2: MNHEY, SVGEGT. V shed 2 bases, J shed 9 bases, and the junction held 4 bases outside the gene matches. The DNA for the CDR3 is TGTGCCAGCAGTTACCCGGGACTAGCGGGGGGGATTGAGCAGTTCTTC. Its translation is CASSYPGLAGGIEQFF.

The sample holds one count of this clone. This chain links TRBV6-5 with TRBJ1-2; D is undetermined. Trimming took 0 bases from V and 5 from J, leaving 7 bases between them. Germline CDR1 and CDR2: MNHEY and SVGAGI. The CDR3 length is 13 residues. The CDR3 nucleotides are TGTGCCAGCAGTTACTCTCTCCGTTATGGCTACACCTTC. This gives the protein CASSYSLRYGYTF.

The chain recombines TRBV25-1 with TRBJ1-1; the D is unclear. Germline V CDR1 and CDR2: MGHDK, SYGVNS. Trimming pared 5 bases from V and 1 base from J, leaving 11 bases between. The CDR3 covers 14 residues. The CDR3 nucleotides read TGTGCCAGCAGTTTCGGCAGTCAGAACACTGAAGCTTTCTTT. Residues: CASSFGSQNTEAFF.

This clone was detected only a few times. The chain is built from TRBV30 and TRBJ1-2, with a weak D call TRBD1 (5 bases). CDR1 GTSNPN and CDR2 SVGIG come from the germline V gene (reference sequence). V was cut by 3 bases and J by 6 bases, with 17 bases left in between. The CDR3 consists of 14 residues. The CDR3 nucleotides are TGTGCCTGGAGCCTTCCGGGACGGGCCCATGGCTACACCTTC. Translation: CAWSLPGRAHGYTF.

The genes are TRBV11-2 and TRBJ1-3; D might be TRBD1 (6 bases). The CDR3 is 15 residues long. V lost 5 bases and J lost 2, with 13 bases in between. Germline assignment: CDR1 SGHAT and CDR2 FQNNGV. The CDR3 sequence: CASSRPGVPGNTIYF. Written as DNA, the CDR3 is TGTGCCAGCAGCAGGCCAGGGGTACCTGGAAACACCATATATTTT.

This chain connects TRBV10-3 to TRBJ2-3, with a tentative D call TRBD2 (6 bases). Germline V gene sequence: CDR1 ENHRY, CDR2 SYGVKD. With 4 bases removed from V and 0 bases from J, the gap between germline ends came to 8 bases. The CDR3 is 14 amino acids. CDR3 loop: CAISAGGSTDTQYF. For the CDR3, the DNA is TGTGCCATCAGTGCTGGGGGGAGCACAGATACGCAGTATTTT.

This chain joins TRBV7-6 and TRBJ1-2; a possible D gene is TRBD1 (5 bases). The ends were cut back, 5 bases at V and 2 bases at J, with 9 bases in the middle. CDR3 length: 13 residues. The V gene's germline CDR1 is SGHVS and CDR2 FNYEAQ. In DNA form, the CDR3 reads TGTGCCAGCAGCCTAGGGGAGAACTATGGCTACACCTTC. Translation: CASSLGENYGYTF.

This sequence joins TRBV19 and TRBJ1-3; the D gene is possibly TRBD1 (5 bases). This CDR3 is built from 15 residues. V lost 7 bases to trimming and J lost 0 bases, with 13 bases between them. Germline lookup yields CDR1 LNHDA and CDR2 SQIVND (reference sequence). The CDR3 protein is CASTRRGPSGNTIYF. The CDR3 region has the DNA TGTGCCAGTACCAGAAGGGGACCCTCTGGAAACACCATATATTTT.

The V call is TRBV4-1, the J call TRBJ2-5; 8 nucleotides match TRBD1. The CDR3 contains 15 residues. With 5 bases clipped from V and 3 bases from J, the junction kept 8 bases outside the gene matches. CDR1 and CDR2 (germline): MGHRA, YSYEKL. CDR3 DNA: TGCGCCAGCAGCAGGTGGTCAGGGGGCGAAGAGACCCAGTACTTC. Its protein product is CASSRWSGGEETQYF.

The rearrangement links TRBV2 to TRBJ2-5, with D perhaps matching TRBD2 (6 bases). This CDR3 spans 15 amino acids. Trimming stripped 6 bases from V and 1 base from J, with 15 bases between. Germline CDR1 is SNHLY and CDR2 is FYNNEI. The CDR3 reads CASRRTAGSQETQYF. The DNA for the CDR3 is TGTGCCAGCAGGAGAACGGCGGGAAGCCAAGAGACCCAGTACTTC.

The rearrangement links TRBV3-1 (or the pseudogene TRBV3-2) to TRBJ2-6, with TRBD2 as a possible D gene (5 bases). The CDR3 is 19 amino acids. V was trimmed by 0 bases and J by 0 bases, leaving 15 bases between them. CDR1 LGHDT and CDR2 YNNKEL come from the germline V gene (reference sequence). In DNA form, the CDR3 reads TGTGCCAGCAGCCAAGAGTGGGCTAGCTTTAGCTCTGGGGCCAACGTCCTGACTTTC. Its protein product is CASSQEWASFSSGANVLTF.

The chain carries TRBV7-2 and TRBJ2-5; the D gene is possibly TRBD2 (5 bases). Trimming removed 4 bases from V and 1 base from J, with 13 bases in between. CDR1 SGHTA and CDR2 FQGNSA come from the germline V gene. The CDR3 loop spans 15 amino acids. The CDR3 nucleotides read TGTGCCAGCAGCTCACAATCGGGGATCCAAGAGACCCAGTACTTC. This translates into CASSSQSGIQETQYF.

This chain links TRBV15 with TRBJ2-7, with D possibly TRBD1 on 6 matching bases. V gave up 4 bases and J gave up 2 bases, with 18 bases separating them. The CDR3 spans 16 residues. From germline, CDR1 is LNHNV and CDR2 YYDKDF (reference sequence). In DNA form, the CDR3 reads TGTGCCACCAGCACTCTCCCATCGGACAGCCCCTACGAGCAGTACTTC. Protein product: CATSTLPSDSPYEQYF.

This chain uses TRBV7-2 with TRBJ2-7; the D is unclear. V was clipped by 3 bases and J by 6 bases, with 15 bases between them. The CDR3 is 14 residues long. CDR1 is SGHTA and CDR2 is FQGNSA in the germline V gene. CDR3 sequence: CASSFRRPASEQYF. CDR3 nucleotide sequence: TGTGCCAGCAGCTTTCGCCGGCCCGCCTCCGAGCAGTACTTC.

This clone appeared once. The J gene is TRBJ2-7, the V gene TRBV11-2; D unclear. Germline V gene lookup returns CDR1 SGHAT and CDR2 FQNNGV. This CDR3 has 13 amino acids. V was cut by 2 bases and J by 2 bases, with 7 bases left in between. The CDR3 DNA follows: TGTGCCAGCAGCTTACTTCCGACCTACGAGCAGTACTTC. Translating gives CASSLLPTYEQYF.

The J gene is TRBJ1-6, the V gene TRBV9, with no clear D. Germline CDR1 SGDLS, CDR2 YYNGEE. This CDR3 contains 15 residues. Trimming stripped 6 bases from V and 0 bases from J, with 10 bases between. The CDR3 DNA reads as TGTGCCAGCACCGCAGGTAGCTCCTATAATTCACCCCTCCACTTT. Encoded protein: CASTAGSSYNSPLHF.

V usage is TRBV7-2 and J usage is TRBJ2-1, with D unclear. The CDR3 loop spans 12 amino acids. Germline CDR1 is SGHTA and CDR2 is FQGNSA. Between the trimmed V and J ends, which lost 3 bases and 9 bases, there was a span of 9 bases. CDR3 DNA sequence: TGTGCCAGCAGCTTCCGGGTAGGTGAGCAGTTCTTC. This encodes CASSFRVGEQFF.

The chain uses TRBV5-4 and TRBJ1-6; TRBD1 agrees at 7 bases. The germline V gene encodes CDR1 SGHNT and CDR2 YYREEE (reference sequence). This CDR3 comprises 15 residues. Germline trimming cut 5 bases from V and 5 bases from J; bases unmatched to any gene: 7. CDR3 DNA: TGTGCCAGCAGTACCGGGACAGTAAATAATTCACCCCTCCACTTT. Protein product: CASSTGTVNNSPLHF.

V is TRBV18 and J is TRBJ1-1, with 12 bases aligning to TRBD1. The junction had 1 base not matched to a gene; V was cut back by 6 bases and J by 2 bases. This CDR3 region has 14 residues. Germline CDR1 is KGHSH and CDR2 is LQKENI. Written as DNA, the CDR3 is TGTGCCAGCTCGGGACAGGGGGCTAACACTGAAGCTTTCTTT. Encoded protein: CASSGQGANTEAFF.

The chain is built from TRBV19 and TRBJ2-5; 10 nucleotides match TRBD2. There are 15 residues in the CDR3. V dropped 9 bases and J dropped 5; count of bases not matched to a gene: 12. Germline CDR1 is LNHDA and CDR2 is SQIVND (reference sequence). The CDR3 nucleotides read TGTGCCAGAAAGAAGCGGGGGGGCCGGTGGGAGACCCAGTACTTC. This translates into CARKKRGGRWETQYF.

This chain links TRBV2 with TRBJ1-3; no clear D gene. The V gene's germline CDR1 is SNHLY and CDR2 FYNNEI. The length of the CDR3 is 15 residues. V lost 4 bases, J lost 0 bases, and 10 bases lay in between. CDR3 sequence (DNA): TGTGCCAGCAGTGGATACGGAGCCTCTGGAAACACCATATATTTT. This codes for CASSGYGASGNTIYF.

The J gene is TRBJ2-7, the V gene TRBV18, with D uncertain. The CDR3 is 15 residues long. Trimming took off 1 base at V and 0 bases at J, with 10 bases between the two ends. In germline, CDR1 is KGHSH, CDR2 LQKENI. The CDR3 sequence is CASSPLGDLSYEQYF. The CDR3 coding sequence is TGTGCCAGCTCACCACTTGGCGATCTCTCCTACGAGCAGTACTTC.

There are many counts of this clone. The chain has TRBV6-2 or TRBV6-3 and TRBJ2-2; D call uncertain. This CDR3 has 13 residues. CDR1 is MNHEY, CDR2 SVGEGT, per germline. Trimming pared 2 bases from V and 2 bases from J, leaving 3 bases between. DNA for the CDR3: TGTGCCAGCAGTTACGACAACACCGGGGAGCTGTTTTTT. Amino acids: CASSYDNTGELFF.

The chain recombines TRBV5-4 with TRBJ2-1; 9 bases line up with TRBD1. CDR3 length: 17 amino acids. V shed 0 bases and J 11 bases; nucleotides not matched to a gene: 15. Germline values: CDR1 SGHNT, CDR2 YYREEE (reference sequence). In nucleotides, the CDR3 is TGTGCCAGCAGCTTGGCCACCGGGACAGGGTTATGGGGGCAGCAGTTCTTC. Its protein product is CASSLATGTGLWGQQFF.

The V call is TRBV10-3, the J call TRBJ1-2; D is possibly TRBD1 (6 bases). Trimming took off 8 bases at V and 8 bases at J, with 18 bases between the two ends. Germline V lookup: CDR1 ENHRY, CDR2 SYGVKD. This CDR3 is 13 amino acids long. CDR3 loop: CAIGRDMVSGYTF. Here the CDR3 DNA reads TGTGCCATCGGCCGGGACATGGTTTCCGGCTACACCTTC.